The 29 T cell receptor beta chains below all came from one sample that was sequenced in a study of T-cell memory formation after mild COVID-19 (dated by TCRdb to the early 2020s). Libraries came from 5' RACE. The run used an Illumina NovaSeq 6000. Using fastp at Q25 and MiXCR, TCRdb reprocessed the public reads and kept productive beta chains. Rows matching on CDR3 protein sequence are summarized as one entry with the most common DNA and genes. The sample table records 250,000 to 350,000 distinct CDR3 sequences; roughly 17% of these occur just once. Together, the top ten hold roughly 25% of the sample. The material sequenced was PBMCs or a T cell subset sorted from them (not recorded which). The source of these receptors is a man between 18 and 35 years old who had mild COVID-19 (a few samples of this study predate the infection). The sample titles of this study are shuffled in the database, so cell type and time point are left out; the donor was told from shared clones.

This chain joins TRBV5-1 and TRBJ2-5; D may match TRBD1 or TRBD2 (7 bases each). The CDR3 runs to 14 residues. V lost 4 bases, J lost 2 bases, and 12 bases lay in between. The germline CDR1 and CDR2 sequences are SGHRS and YFSETQ. The CDR3: CASSGGDSQETQYF. In nucleotides, the CDR3 is TGCGCCAGCAGCGGGGGGGACAGTCAAGAGACCCAGTACTTC.

The chain recombines TRBV7-3 with TRBJ2-7; 10 nucleotides agree with TRBD1. V dropped 5 bases and J dropped 6; count of bases not matched to a gene: 7. The CDR3 spans 14 residues. Per germline, CDR1 SGHTA and CDR2 FQGTGA. The CDR3 sequence is CASSGPTGGAEQYV. CDR3 DNA sequence: TGTGCCAGCAGCGGGCCGACAGGGGGCGCCGAGCAGTACGTC.

V and J are TRBV19 and TRBJ1-2; a possible D gene is TRBD1 (5 bases). The CDR3 loop spans 13 amino acids. With 3 bases removed from V and 6 bases from J, the gap between germline ends came to 11 bases. Germline V gene lookup returns CDR1 LNHDA and CDR2 SQIVND (reference sequence). This chain's CDR3 is CASSIWQQDGYTF. In DNA, the CDR3 is TGTGCCAGTAGTATTTGGCAACAGGATGGCTACACCTTC.

The chain couples TRBV6-2 or TRBV6-3 to TRBJ1-5; D gene unclear. V was trimmed by 6 bases and J by 7 bases, leaving 16 bases between them. Per the germline V gene, CDR1 is MNHEY and CDR2 is SVGEGT. This CDR3 is built from 14 residues. The DNA of the CDR3 is TGTGCCAGCAGCGGCGCTTCGACCGGACAGCCCCAGCATTTT. Encoded protein: CASSGASTGQPQHF.

This clonotype was picked up many times. The chain recombines TRBV12-3 or TRBV12-4 with TRBJ1-1; D unresolved. The CDR3 is 13 residues long. Trimming took off 6 bases at V and 2 bases at J, with 10 bases between the two ends. The CDR3, as DNA: TGTGCCAGCAGCAATACAAGAAACACTGAAGCTTTCTTT. Protein product: CASSNTRNTEAFF.

This clonotype has a handful of counts. The rearrangement uses TRBV20-1 and TRBJ2-7; D could derive from TRBD1 or TRBD2 (7 bases each). The ends were cut back, 3 bases at V and 2 bases at J, with 14 bases in the middle. The CDR3 sequence is 14 residues long. The V gene's germline CDR1 is DFQATT and CDR2 SNEGSKA (reference sequence). The CDR3 loop reads CSARGRGQTYEQYV. DNA for the CDR3: TGCAGTGCTAGGGGGAGGGGACAGACCTACGAGCAGTACGTC.

This clonotype was detected only a few times. The chain recombines TRBV2 with TRBJ2-7; possible D gene TRBD1, 6 bases. CDR1 and CDR2 from the germline V gene are SNHLY and FYNNEI. The CDR3 is made up of 14 amino acids. V lost 6 bases and J 4 bases, leaving 16 bases between the germline ends. CDR3 residues: CASRQTGSRYEQYF. The CDR3 nucleotides read TGTGCCAGCAGGCAGACAGGATCGAGGTACGAGCAGTACTTC.

V usage is TRBV20-1 and J usage is TRBJ2-1; D may match TRBD1 or TRBD2 (5 bases each). V shed 3 bases and J shed 10 bases, with 19 bases lying between them. Germline lookup yields CDR1 DFQATT and CDR2 SNEGSKA (reference sequence). The CDR3 totals 14 residues. CDR3 in amino acids: CSASDWTGAREQFF. CDR3 nucleotide sequence: TGCAGTGCTAGTGATTGGACTGGGGCCCGGGAGCAGTTCTTC.

This clonotype appeared many times. V usage is TRBV2 and J usage is TRBJ2-2; 7 nucleotides agree with TRBD1. V trimming: 8 bases; J trimming: 5 bases; junction bases outside the gene matches: 11. Germline assignment: CDR1 SNHLY and CDR2 FYNNEI. The CDR3 spans 15 residues. DNA for the CDR3: TGTGCCAGCCAGGGGGACAGTGCCTTTACCGGGGAGCTGTTTTTT. Its translation is CASQGDSAFTGELFF.

In this sample, this clonotype turned up a few times. The chain recombines TRBV3-1 with TRBJ1-5, with TRBD1 identical over 7 bases. Unmatched junction bases numbered 3, after V lost 0 bases and J lost 4 bases. CDR3 length equals 15 residues. In germline, CDR1 is LGHDT, CDR2 YNNKEL (reference sequence). In DNA form, the CDR3 reads TGTGCCAGCAGCCAAGATACAGGGGAAAATCAGCCCCAGCATTTT. It codes for CASSQDTGENQPQHF.

This clonotype was counted many times. One end of the junction is discordant with germline, which a read error may explain. The V gene is TRBV5-1, the J gene TRBJ2-6; perhaps TRBD2 as D (6 bases). Germline V CDR1 and CDR2: SGHRS, YFSETQ. The CDR3 is made up of 15 amino acids. The CDR3 DNA is TGTGCCAGCAGCTTAGGAGGGGCTGGGGCCAACGTCCTGACTTTC. It encodes CASSLGGAGANVLTF.

The J gene is TRBJ1-1, the V gene TRBV7-8; D is possibly TRBD1 (6 bases). Germline-derived CDR1 and CDR2 are SGHVS and FQNEAQ. The CDR3 contains 15 residues. The V end was cut by 7 bases, the J end by 3 bases, with 18 bases between. The CDR3, as DNA: TGTGCCAGCAAGGGGGGCGGGGCAGGGTACACTGAAGCTTTCTTT. It encodes CASKGGGAGYTEAFF.

The chain links TRBV3-1 to TRBJ2-5; possible D gene TRBD2, 7 bases. The CDR3 covers 15 residues. The germline gives CDR1 LGHDT, CDR2 YNNKEL (reference sequence). Deletions cut 4 bases from V and 5 bases from J, with 17 bases between. The CDR3 region has the DNA TGTGCCAGCAGCCCTGGGCCGGGGGGCCGGGAGACCCAGTACTTC. Translated: CASSPGPGGRETQYF.

This clonotype was counted between two and nine times. The rearrangement uses TRBV5-1 and TRBJ1-3; D is unclear. This CDR3 spans 17 amino acids. In germline, CDR1 is SGHRS, CDR2 YFSETQ. V lost 0 bases and J 0 bases, leaving 13 bases between the germline ends. CDR3 in amino acids: CASSLAARADSGNTIYF. The DNA of the CDR3 is TGCGCCAGCAGCTTGGCCGCGAGGGCAGACTCTGGAAACACCATATATTTT.

Ten or more counts support this clonotype. The chain links TRBV7-3 to TRBJ2-1, with TRBD2 matching over 16 bases. Germline V gives CDR1 SGHTA, CDR2 FQGTGA. The CDR3 has 16 amino acids. The trim removed 5 bases at V and 9 bases at J, leaving 7 bases unmatched. CDR3 amino acids: CASSRGTSGGAGEQFF. CDR3 DNA sequence: TGTGCCAGCAGCCGTGGGACTAGCGGGGGGGCAGGTGAGCAGTTCTTC.

This clonotype was observed at least ten times. The chain carries TRBV28 and TRBJ2-7; maybe TRBD2 (6 bases). CDR1 and CDR2 from the germline V gene are MDHEN and SYDVKM. The CDR3 spans 14 residues. The V end was cut by 5 bases, the J end by 0 bases, with 11 bases between. Written as DNA, the CDR3 is TGTGCCAGCAGTCCGGAGACTAGCTCCTACGAGCAGTACGTC. Its translation is CASSPETSSYEQYV.

This CDR3 is CSARDWGISNQPQHF. In DNA, the CDR3 is TGCAGTGCTAGAGATTGGGGTATTAGCAATCAGCCCCAGCATTTT. V and J are TRBV20-1 and TRBJ1-5; D call uncertain. The germline gives CDR1 DFQATT, CDR2 SNEGSKA (reference sequence). V was shortened by 0 bases and J by 0 bases, with 9 bases between the two germline ends. This CDR3 contains 15 residues.

V is TRBV20-1 and J is TRBJ2-5, with D tentatively TRBD1 or TRBD2 (6 bases each). The germline V and J ends were trimmed by 6 bases and 2 bases, with 19 bases remaining between them. CDR3 length: 15 amino acids. CDR1 is DFQATT, CDR2 SNEGSKA, per germline (reference sequence). The chain's CDR3 is CSAGGRGAGQETQYF. Written as DNA, the CDR3 is TGCAGTGCGGGAGGAAGGGGGGCGGGGCAAGAGACCCAGTACTTC.

This chain connects TRBV20-1 to TRBJ2-7, with D unresolved. The length of the CDR3 is 13 residues. Germline assignment: CDR1 DFQATT and CDR2 SNEGSKA (reference sequence). Trimming stripped 2 bases from V and 0 bases from J, with 8 bases between. In DNA, the CDR3 is TGCAGTGCTAGATATCCGACCTCCTACGAGCAGTACGTC. Translating it yields CSARYPTSYEQYV.

The rearrangement joins TRBV5-1 to TRBJ1-1; the D gene is possibly TRBD1 (6 bases). CDR3 length: 14 amino acids. The ends were cut back, 2 bases at V and 3 bases at J, with 11 bases in the middle. CDR1 and CDR2 (germline): SGHRS, YFSETQ. CDR3 region: CASSFKGVDTEAFF. CDR3 DNA sequence: TGCGCCAGCAGCTTTAAGGGGGTGGACACTGAAGCTTTCTTT. Supplemented by reference TRBV5-1 and TRBJ1-1, the full variable domain reads KAGVTQTPRYLIKTRGQQVTLSCSPISGHRSVSWYQQTPGQGLQFLFEYFSETQRNKGNFPGRFSGRQFSNSRSEMNVSTLELGDSALYLCASSFKGVDTEAFFGQGTRLTVV.

The chain carries TRBV30 and TRBJ2-3; a possible D gene is TRBD1 (6 bases). With 3 bases removed from V and 9 bases from J, the gap between germline ends came to 10 bases. The CDR3 is 11 amino acids. In germline, CDR1 is GTSNPN, CDR2 SVGIG (reference sequence). The CDR3 sequence: CAWRDSRTQYF. CDR3 bases: TGTGCCTGGAGGGACAGCAGAACGCAGTATTTT.

The table lists this clonotype with many counts. The chain is built from TRBV12-3 or TRBV12-4 and TRBJ2-3, with D unclear. Trimming took off 8 bases at V and 2 bases at J, with 5 bases between the two ends. The CDR3 length is 11 residues. This CDR3 is CASGITDTQYF. The CDR3 region has the DNA TGTGCCAGCGGGATCACAGATACGCAGTATTTT.

This chain joins TRBV7-9 and TRBJ2-1; 7 nucleotides align to TRBD2. The germline gives CDR1 SEHNR, CDR2 FQNEAQ (reference sequence). V trimming: 2 bases; J trimming: 6 bases; junction bases outside the gene matches: 4. The length of the CDR3 is 14 residues. CDR3 in DNA: TGTGCCAGCAGCTTATCCGGGACTACCAATGAGCAGTTCTTC. It encodes CASSLSGTTNEQFF.

This clonotype was seen only a few times. The chain carries TRBV12-3 or TRBV12-4 and TRBJ1-2, with D hard to call. Trimming stripped 3 bases from V and 8 bases from J, with 13 bases between. CDR3 length: 13 residues. The CDR3 loop reads CASSFDGLWGYTF. CDR3 coding DNA: TGTGCCAGCAGTTTCGACGGGCTCTGGGGCTACACCTTC.

This clonotype was picked up a small number of times. The chain couples TRBV5-1 to TRBJ1-1, with 9 nucleotides matching TRBD1. From germline, CDR1 is SGHRS and CDR2 YFSETQ. CDR3 length equals 15 residues. The V and J ends lost 7 bases and 8 bases, in that order; junction bases with no gene match: 15. In nucleotides, the CDR3 is TGCGCCAGCGTTGGGATCCCGGGACAGGGCCGGGAAGCTTTCTTT. Its protein is CASVGIPGQGREAFF.

This clonotype has a handful of counts. V is TRBV4-1 and J is TRBJ1-3; 10 bases line up with TRBD1. The germline V gene has CDR1 MGHRA and CDR2 YSYEKL. The V segment lost 3 bases and the J segment 0 bases; nucleotides outside the gene matches: 5. The CDR3 is made up of 17 amino acids. The CDR3 DNA sequence: TGCGCCAGCAGCCAGGGGACAGGGGAAAGCTCTGGAAACACCATATATTTT. This sequence encodes CASSQGTGESSGNTIYF.

This clonotype appeared many times. The rearrangement joins TRBV5-6 to TRBJ2-5; D is undetermined. Germline V gives CDR1 SGHDT, CDR2 YYEEEE. The CDR3 spans 12 residues. The V gene lost 0 bases and the J gene lost 5 bases, with 5 bases spanning the gap. The CDR3: CASSLESETQYF. The CDR3 nucleotides are TGTGCCAGCAGCTTGGAGTCGGAGACCCAGTACTTC.

This clonotype showed up just a few times. This chain joins TRBV7-9 and TRBJ1-5; a weak D match, TRBD1 (5 bases). The germline V gene has CDR1 SEHNR and CDR2 FQNEAQ (reference sequence). The CDR3 consists of 16 residues. V lost 5 bases, J lost 2 bases, and 16 bases lay in between. This CDR3 reads CASSRTNSQGNQPQHF. The CDR3 DNA reads TGTGCCAGCAGCCGAACCAATTCACAGGGCAATCAGCCCCAGCATTTT.

The CDR3 here is CASSRQGDPRETQYF. The CDR3 nucleotides read TGTGCCAGCAGTCGACAGGGGGACCCCAGAGAGACCCAGTACTTC. This chain connects TRBV7-2 to TRBJ2-5; 9 bases fit TRBD1. This CDR3 is 15 amino acids long. Germline assignment: CDR1 SGHTA and CDR2 FQGNSA. V gave up 6 bases and J gave up 4 bases; unmatched junction bases: 9.